The 25 T cell receptor beta chains reported below all come from one sample, sequenced in a study of blood T cells in healthy people across ages. A J-beta primer mix and a sample-barcoded 5' primer were used in a second PCR of roughly 6 to 11 cycles. From the 5' RACE reads, TCRdb called clonotypes with MiXCR, one entry per CDR3 protein. The top ten hold around 21% of the sample, which has 650,000 to 950,000 distinct CDR3 sequences, around two fifths seen once. Sequencing used blood. These TCRs come from a man aged 55 to 70 in good health.

As for this clonotype: A much larger clone differs from this one at a single base, so this may be a read error. The chain employs TRBV7-2 and TRBJ2-4; D may be TRBD1 (6 bases). With the DNA end fitting TRBJ2-7 better, the J assignment may be wrong. This CDR3 region has 15 residues. The germline CDR1 and CDR2 sequences are SGHTA and FQGNSA. CDR3 region: CASSLAPGDPDEQYF. The CDR3 DNA reads TGTGCCAGCAGCTTAGCCCCAGGGGATCCCGACGAGCAGTACTTC.

The V and J genes are TRBV28 and TRBJ2-1; D assignment may be TRBD1 or TRBD2 (6 bases each). Deletions cut 6 bases from V and 1 base from J, with 13 bases between. CDR3 length: 15 amino acids. CDR1 and CDR2 (germline): MDHEN, SYDVKM. The DNA of the CDR3 is TGTGCCAGCAGAGAGCCGGGGGCGTCCTACAATGAGCAGTTCTTC. It is translated as CASREPGASYNEQFF.

This clonotype was detected a few times. The gene calls are TRBV4-1 and TRBJ2-3; TRBD2 aligns across 7 bases. V was clipped by 0 bases and J by 6 bases; unmatched bases: 3. The CDR3 runs to 14 residues. Germline assignment: CDR1 MGHRA and CDR2 YSYEKL. CDR3 loop: CASSQERGLDTQYF. CDR3 bases: TGCGCCAGCAGCCAAGAGCGGGGGTTGGATACGCAGTATTTT.

The chain carries TRBV6-2 or TRBV6-3 and TRBJ2-7; either TRBD1 or TRBD2 may supply D (5 bases each). With 6 bases removed from V and 0 bases from J, the gap between germline ends came to 21 bases. There are 17 residues in the CDR3. The germline CDR1 and CDR2 sequences are MNHEY and SVGEGT. CDR3 in amino acids: CASREERGAKSSYEQYF. The CDR3 DNA follows: TGTGCCAGCAGGGAAGAGCGAGGGGCGAAGAGCTCCTACGAGCAGTACTTC.

The V call is TRBV9, the J call TRBJ2-1, with 7 bases fitting TRBD1. This CDR3 comprises 21 residues. CDR1 SGDLS and CDR2 YYNGEE come from the germline V gene. J was trimmed by 0 bases and V by 0 bases; bases with no gene match: 18. The CDR3 sequence: CASSVVSPADRDPSSYNEQFF. In DNA, the CDR3 is TGTGCCAGCAGCGTAGTTTCCCCCGCCGACAGGGATCCCAGCTCCTACAATGAGCAGTTCTTC.

The V and J genes are TRBV7-2 and TRBJ2-6; D is uncertain. The CDR3 is 15 amino acids. Trimming took 5 bases from V and 3 from J, leaving 11 bases between them. Germline loops: CDR1 SGHTA, CDR2 FQGNSA. CDR3 bases: TGTGCCAGCAGCCGGCTCACGGTTGGGGCCAACGTCCTGACTTTC. It yields the protein CASSRLTVGANVLTF.

The J gene is TRBJ2-2, the V gene TRBV28, with 11 bases matching TRBD2. V shed 7 bases, J shed 0 bases, and the junction held 4 bases outside the gene matches. The CDR3 covers 16 residues. Germline V CDR1 and CDR2: MDHEN, SYDVKM. CDR3 residues: CASTPSGGTNTGELFF. The CDR3 DNA reads TGTGCCAGCACGCCTAGCGGGGGGACGAACACCGGGGAGCTGTTTTTT.

The J gene is TRBJ1-2, the V gene TRBV20-1; unclear D gene. The CDR3 runs to 15 residues. V was trimmed by 7 bases and J by 4 bases, leaving 22 bases between them. Germline V lookup: CDR1 DFQATT, CDR2 SNEGSKA (reference sequence). The DNA of the CDR3 is TGCAGTGGTCCAACCGCAGGCGCCACTACCTATGGCTACACCTTC. It encodes CSGPTAGATTYGYTF.

To note about this clonotype: The germline gene is not matched at one end of the junction; a read error may be the cause. The V call is TRBV10-3, the J call TRBJ1-6; D unclear. The germline gives CDR1 ENHRY, CDR2 SYGVKD. CDR3 length: 18 amino acids. CDR3: CAISESAIPGGYNSPPHF. The CDR3 DNA reads TGTGCCATCAGTGAGTCGGCGATTCCGGGCGGATATAATTCACCCCCCCACTTT.

This chain joins TRBV11-2 and TRBJ2-1; 9 nucleotides line up with TRBD2. There are 19 residues in the CDR3. V gave up 5 bases and J gave up 0 bases; unmatched junction bases: 14. Germline loops: CDR1 SGHAT, CDR2 FQNNGV. The CDR3 protein is CASSPSGGHHPSSYNEQFF. As DNA, the CDR3 is TGTGCCAGCAGCCCAAGCGGGGGGCACCATCCCAGCTCCTACAATGAGCAGTTCTTC.

This clonotype was recorded a few times. The chain employs TRBV27 and TRBJ2-5, with D perhaps given as TRBD1 or TRBD2 (5 bases each). The germline CDR1 and CDR2 sequences are MNHEY and SMNVEV (reference sequence). The CDR3 sequence is 15 residues long. The V gene lost 4 bases and the J gene lost 2 bases, with 14 bases spanning the gap. Here the CDR3 reads CASSWDLRPQETQYF. The CDR3 bases are TGTGCCAGCAGTTGGGACCTTCGCCCTCAAGAGACCCAGTACTTC.

The V and J genes are TRBV14 and TRBJ2-1, with TRBD1 matching 7 bases. With 4 bases clipped from V and 6 bases from J, the junction kept 9 bases outside the gene matches. There are 15 residues in the CDR3. Germline CDR1 SGHDN, CDR2 FVKESK. The CDR3: CASSPDRVGINEQFF. CDR3 sequence (DNA): TGTGCCAGCAGCCCCGACAGGGTGGGGATCAATGAGCAGTTCTTC.

V usage is TRBV5-1 and J usage is TRBJ2-1; 10 nucleotides line up with TRBD2. Germline-derived CDR1 and CDR2 are SGHRS and YFSETQ. CDR3 length: 18 residues. Trimming removed 1 base from V and 1 base from J; junction bases left unmatched: 8. In DNA, the CDR3 is TGCGCCAGCAGCTTGAGGCTAGCGGGGGTGTCGTCCTACAATGAGCAGTTCTTC. Its protein is CASSLRLAGVSSYNEQFF.

This clonotype came up a few times. The chain has TRBV20-1 and TRBJ2-3; 8 bases align to TRBD2. Germline values: CDR1 DFQATT, CDR2 SNEGSKA (reference sequence). Trimming at V came to 6 bases and at J to 6 bases, leaving 14 bases not matched to a gene. CDR3 length: 15 residues. For the CDR3, the DNA is TGCAGTGCCACCCGCCTAGGAGCGGGGGTGGATACGCAGTATTTT. Translated: CSATRLGAGVDTQYF.

The V call is TRBV27, the J call TRBJ2-2; tentatively, D is TRBD1 (5 bases). The germline V and J ends were trimmed by 2 bases and 1 base, with 14 bases remaining between them. The CDR3 sequence is 17 residues long. Germline CDR1 reads MNHEY; CDR2 reads SMNVEV (reference sequence). CDR3 DNA: TGTGCCAGCAGTTTAGGGGCCGGGTTCGTGAACACCGGGGAGCTGTTTTTT. Translating gives CASSLGAGFVNTGELFF.

The V gene is TRBV12-3 or TRBV12-4, the J gene TRBJ1-6; D not resolved. Trimming took off 3 bases at V and 0 bases at J, with 6 bases between the two ends. This CDR3 has 15 residues. The CDR3: CASSFSSSYNSPLHF. The CDR3 bases are TGTGCCAGCAGTTTTTCAAGCTCCTATAATTCACCCCTCCACTTT.

J is TRBJ1-5 and V is TRBV3-1, with D perhaps TRBD1 (5 bases). Germline values: CDR1 LGHDT, CDR2 YNNKEL (reference sequence). V was trimmed by 0 bases and J by 7 bases, leaving 13 bases between them. The CDR3 length is 15 residues. In nucleotides, the CDR3 is TGTGCCAGCAGCCAAGATCTGCCAGGGCAGCAGCCCCAGCATTTT. It is translated as CASSQDLPGQQPQHF.

This clonotype has more than one count but fewer than ten. This rearrangement joins TRBV20-1 to TRBJ1-1, with 8 nucleotides matching TRBD1. CDR1 and CDR2 from the germline V gene are DFQATT and SNEGSKA (reference sequence). The trim removed 3 bases at V and 0 bases at J, leaving 3 bases unmatched. This CDR3 region has 14 residues. DNA for the CDR3: TGCAGTGCTAGGCAGGGGGCCCTGAACACTGAAGCTTTCTTT. Its protein product is CSARQGALNTEAFF.

Details on this clonotype: The junction differs from germline at one of its ends, possibly a read error. The CDR3 DNA follows: TGTGCCAGCAGGGAAGTTAGGGCAGGGGAGCTGTTTTTT. Residues: CASREVRAGELFF. V is TRBV2 and J is TRBJ2-2; no reliable D call. The CDR3 has 13 residues. Germline V gene sequence: CDR1 SNHLY, CDR2 FYNNEI.

CDR3 bases: TGTGCCAGTAGTGTCGGGACAGGGACCGAGCAGTACTTC. Translated, it gives CASSVGTGTEQYF. The gene calls are TRBV19 and TRBJ2-7; 9 positions match TRBD1. The V segment lost 5 bases and the J segment 6 bases; nucleotides outside the gene matches: 5. CDR1 is LNHDA and CDR2 is SQIVND in the germline V gene (reference sequence). The CDR3 consists of 13 residues.

J is TRBJ1-2 and V is TRBV7-2; D gene unclear. This CDR3 has 12 amino acids. The V end was cut by 4 bases, the J end by 7 bases, with 10 bases between. Germline CDR1 reads SGHTA; CDR2 reads FQGNSA. The DNA for the CDR3 is TGTGCCAGCAGCTCAAAGTTTGGTGGCTACACCTTC. Amino acids: CASSSKFGGYTF.

The DNA for the CDR3 is TGTGCCAGCAGGGGACAGGGGTCATTCCGTCAGCCCCAGCATTTT. Translation gives CASRGQGSFRQPQHF. V usage is TRBV6-2 or TRBV6-3 and J usage is TRBJ1-5; 10 bases match TRBD1. With 6 bases clipped from V and 6 bases from J, the junction kept 8 bases outside the gene matches. Per germline, CDR1 MNHEY and CDR2 SVGEGT. The CDR3 runs to 15 residues.

The rearrangement uses TRBV7-3 and TRBJ2-4; D perhaps matches TRBD2 (7 bases). The CDR3 spans 16 residues. The V and J ends lost 4 bases and 13 bases respectively, with 26 bases between them. CDR1 and CDR2 from the germline V gene are SGHTA and FQGTGA. CDR3 residues: CASSSYGGPTYNEQYF. As DNA, the CDR3 is TGTGCCAGCAGCTCATACGGGGGGCCCACCTACAATGAGCAGTACTTC.

This rearrangement joins TRBV4-1 to TRBJ2-7, with 8 bases lining up with TRBD1. V dropped 6 bases and J dropped 2; count of bases not matched to a gene: 9. Germline-derived CDR1 and CDR2 are MGHRA and YSYEKL. This CDR3 contains 15 residues. In DNA form, the CDR3 reads TGCGCCAGCAGTCACCAGGGGGCTAAGGCCTACGAGCAGTACTTC. Its protein is CASSHQGAKAYEQYF.

In DNA form, the CDR3 reads TGCAGTGCAATGACAGGGAGGAGCTCCTATAATTCACCCCTCCACTTT. This translates into CSAMTGRSSYNSPLHF. The rearrangement joins TRBV20-1 to TRBJ1-6, with 7 bases matching TRBD1. Trimming took 6 bases from V and 0 from J; bases not matched to a gene: 8. Per germline, CDR1 DFQATT and CDR2 SNEGSKA (reference sequence). The CDR3 is 16 amino acids.